This TCR beta chain was identified in a study of blood T cell repertoires in COVID-19 (dated by TCRdb to about 2020). Study-wide context: Samples from collaborators originated in the United States, Italy and Spain and spanned both the acute and convalescent phases of COVID-19. The repertoires were released in a freely available public database intended as a resource for research on the immune response to SARS-CoV-2. Nearly every sample came with metadata listing a de-identified subject ID, COVID-19 status, age in years and sex. Deeply sampled blood TCRbeta repertoires from subjects exposed to, actively infected with, or recovered from COVID-19 were included in the dataset. HLA class I and class II types, where available, came from metadata supplied by the sample provider rather than from assay-based typing. The prospective study material was composed of cDNA or gDNA derived from T cells, B-cell-depleted T cells, or PBMCs. Samples were obtained from the ongoing ImmuneRACE study (first 160 participants) and from about 1,300 subjects provided by 6 global collaborators. What the work shows at the level of the full study, not this receptor alone: How much clinical and demographic metadata was included differed by source and by participant, and the metadata was provided uncurated.

TCRbeta CDR3 regions were amplified from genomic DNA using the immunoSEQ Assay, a bias-controlled multiplex PCR. On the authors' methods: Nucleated cell counts per sample were estimated from amplification of reference gene primers within the assay. To quantify the absolute abundance of each unique TCRbeta CDR3 rearrangement, sequence reads were collapsed and filtered. For each sample, productive Simpson clonality was calculated by taking the square root of Simpson's diversity index across productive rearrangements. In TCRdb, the immuneACCESS table is reduced to in-frame sequences with V and J assigned. These tables do not hold every clone; where another copy was compared, an unresolved V gene accounts for under half, and the others remain unexplained. The V and J calls and clone size are taken from that table; D and trimming were inferred from the DNA. The table for this sample lists about 130,000 clones; over 75% of them were counted only once. The top ten clones comprise 27% of the sample.

About this clone itself: Its antigen target is currently unknown. It has no much larger one-base neighbor in the sample; base qualities were not kept.

Collaborating institutions collected whole blood in K2EDTA tubes following their own protocols. For TCRbeta analysis, collaborators shipped samples as frozen whole blood, isolated PBMCs, or DNA extracted from either of those sample types. Reading the germline V gene gives CDR1 KGHSH and CDR2 LQKENI. Its CDR3 holds 14 amino acids, cysteine through phenylalanine. The CDR3 DNA has 42 bases and is translated from base 1. The junction carries 16 bases between V and J, which are trimmed by 1 base and 10 bases respectively. This sequence uses TRBV18 and TRBJ1-2; TRBD1 might be the D gene, on 5 matching bases. The sequenced sample was peripheral blood. This sequence originates from a woman at least 80 years old with acute or convalescent COVID-19. The DNA sequence is as follows: TGTGCCAGCTCACCACTTTGGACATTACGCGACTACACCTTC. Its protein is CASSPLWTLRDYTF.